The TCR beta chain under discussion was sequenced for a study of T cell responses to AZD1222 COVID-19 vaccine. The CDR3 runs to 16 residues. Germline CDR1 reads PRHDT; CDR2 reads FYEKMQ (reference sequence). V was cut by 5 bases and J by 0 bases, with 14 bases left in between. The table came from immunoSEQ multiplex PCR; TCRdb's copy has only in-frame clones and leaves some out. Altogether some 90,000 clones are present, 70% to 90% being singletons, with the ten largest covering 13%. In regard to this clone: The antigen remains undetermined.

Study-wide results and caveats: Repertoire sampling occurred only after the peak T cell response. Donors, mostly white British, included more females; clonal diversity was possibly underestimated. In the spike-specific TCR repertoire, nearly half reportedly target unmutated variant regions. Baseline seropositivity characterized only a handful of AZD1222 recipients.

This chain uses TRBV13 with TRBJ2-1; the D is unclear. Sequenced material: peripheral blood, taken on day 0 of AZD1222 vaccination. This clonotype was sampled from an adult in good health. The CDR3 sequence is CASSRYMADSYNEQFF. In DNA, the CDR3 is TGTGCCAGCAGCCGGTACATGGCGGACTCCTACAATGAGCAGTTCTTC.